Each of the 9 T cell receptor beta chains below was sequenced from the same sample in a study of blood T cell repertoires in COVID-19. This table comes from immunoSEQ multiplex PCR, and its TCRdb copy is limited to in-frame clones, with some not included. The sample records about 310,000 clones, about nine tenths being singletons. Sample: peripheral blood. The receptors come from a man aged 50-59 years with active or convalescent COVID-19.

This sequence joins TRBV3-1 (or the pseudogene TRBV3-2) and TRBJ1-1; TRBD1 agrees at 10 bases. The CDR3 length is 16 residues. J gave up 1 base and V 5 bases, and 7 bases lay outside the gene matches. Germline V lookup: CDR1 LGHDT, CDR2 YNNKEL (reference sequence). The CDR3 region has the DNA TGTGCCAGCAGCAGGGACAGGGGACCAGGGAACACTGAAGCTTTCTTT. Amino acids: CASSRDRGPGNTEAFF.

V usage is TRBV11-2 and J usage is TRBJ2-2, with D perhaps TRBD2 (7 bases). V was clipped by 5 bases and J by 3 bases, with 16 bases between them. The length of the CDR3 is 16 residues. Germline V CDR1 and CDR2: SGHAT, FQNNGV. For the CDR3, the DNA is TGTGCCAGCAGCCTATTAGGGGGGAGGGACACCGGGGAGCTGTTTTTT. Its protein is CASSLLGGRDTGELFF.

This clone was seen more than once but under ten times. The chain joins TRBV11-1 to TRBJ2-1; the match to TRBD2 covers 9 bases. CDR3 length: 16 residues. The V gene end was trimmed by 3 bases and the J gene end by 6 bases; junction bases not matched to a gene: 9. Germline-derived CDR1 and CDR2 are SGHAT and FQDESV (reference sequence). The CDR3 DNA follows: TGTGCCAGCAGCTTGGGGGTAGCGGGAGTGGGCAATGAGCAGTTCTTC. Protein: CASSLGVAGVGNEQFF.

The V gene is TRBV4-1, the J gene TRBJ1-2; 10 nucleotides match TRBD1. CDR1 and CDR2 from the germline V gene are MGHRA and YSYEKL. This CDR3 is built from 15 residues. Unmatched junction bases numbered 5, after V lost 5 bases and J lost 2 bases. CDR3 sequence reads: CASSTDRGQNYGYTF. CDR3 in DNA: TGCGCCAGCAGCACCGACAGGGGGCAGAACTATGGCTACACCTTC.

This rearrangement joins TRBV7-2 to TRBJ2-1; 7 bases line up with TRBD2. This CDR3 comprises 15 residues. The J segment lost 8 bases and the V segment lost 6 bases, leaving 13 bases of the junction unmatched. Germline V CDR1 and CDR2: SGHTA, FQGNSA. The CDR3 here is CASSSGGRGVDEQFF. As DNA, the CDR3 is TGTGCCAGCAGTTCGGGGGGACGTGGGGTGGATGAGCAGTTCTTC. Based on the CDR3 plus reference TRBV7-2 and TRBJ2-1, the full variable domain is GAGVSQSPSNKVTEKGKDVELRCDPISGHTALYWYRQSLGQGLEFLIYFQGNSAPDKSGLPSDRFSAERTGGSVSTLTIQRTQQEDSAVYLCASSSGGRGVDEQFFGPGTRLTVL.

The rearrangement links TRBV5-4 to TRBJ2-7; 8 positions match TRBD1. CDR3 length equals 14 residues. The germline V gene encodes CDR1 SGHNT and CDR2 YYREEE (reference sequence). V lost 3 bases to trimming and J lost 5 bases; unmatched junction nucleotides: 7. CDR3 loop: CASSSYRGTDEQYF. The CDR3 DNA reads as TGTGCCAGCAGCTCTTACAGGGGGACCGACGAGCAGTACTTC. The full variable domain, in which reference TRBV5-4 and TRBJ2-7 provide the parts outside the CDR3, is ETGVTQSPTHLIKTRGQQVTLRCSSQSGHNTVSWYQQALGQGPQFIFQYYREEENGRGNFPPRFSGLQFPNYSSELNVNALELDDSALYLCASSSYRGTDEQYFGPGTRLTVT.

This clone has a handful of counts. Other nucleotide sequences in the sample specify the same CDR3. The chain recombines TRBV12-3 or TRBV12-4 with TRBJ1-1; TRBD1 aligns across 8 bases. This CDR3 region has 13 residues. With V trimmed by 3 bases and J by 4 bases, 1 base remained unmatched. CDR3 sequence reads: CASSFTGGTEAFF. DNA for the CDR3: TGTGCCAGCAGTTTCACAGGGGGCACTGAAGCTTTCTTT.

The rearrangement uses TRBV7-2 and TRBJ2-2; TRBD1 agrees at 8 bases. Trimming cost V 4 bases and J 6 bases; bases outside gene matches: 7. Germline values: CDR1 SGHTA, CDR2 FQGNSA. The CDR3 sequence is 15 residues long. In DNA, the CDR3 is TGTGCCAGCAGCTCGGCGGACAGGGCCGCCGGGGAGCTGTTTTTT. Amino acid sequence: CASSSADRAAGELFF.

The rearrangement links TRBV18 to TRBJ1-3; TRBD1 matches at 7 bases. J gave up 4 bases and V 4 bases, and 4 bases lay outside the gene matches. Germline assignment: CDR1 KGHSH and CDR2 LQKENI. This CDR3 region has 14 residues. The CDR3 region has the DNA TGTGCCAGCTCACGACAGGACAGGGGAAACACCATATATTTT. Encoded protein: CASSRQDRGNTIYF.